These 27 T cell receptor beta chains were sequenced from one sample in a study of T cells after posttransplantation cyclophosphamide. The table came from immunoSEQ multiplex PCR; TCRdb's copy has only in-frame clones and leaves some out. This sample carries 4,500 to 6,500 clones, none of them present only once. Cyclophosphamide on days +3 and +4 followed busulfan-fludarabine conditioning and a marrow graft. The input for sequencing was PBMCs, taken after allogeneic stem cell transplant with posttransplant cyclophosphamide. These receptors were obtained from a female patient younger than 45 who received an allogeneic stem cell transplant from an unrelated donor, was CMV-positive, and had acute and chronic GVHD. The graft donor may be the source of some T cells.

In its sample, this clone was seen many times. The V gene is TRBV9, the J gene TRBJ1-2; D not certain. This CDR3 contains 11 residues. The V and J ends lost 4 bases and 11 bases respectively, with 12 bases between them. CDR1 and CDR2 (germline): SGDLS, YYNGEE. CDR3 in DNA: TGTGCCAGCAGCTTAGAGGAGAGGTACACCTTC. Protein: CASSLEERYTF.

This clone was detected only a few times. The chain has TRBV27 and TRBJ2-5; 7 nucleotides align to TRBD1. The J call may be mistaken, given a closer DNA end match to TRBJ2-7. Germline CDR1 MNHEY, CDR2 SMNVEV (reference sequence). CDR3 length equals 12 residues. DNA for the CDR3: TGTGCCAGCAAGGGACAGTTCTACGAGCAGTACTTC. It is translated as CASKGQFYEQYF.

This clone was detected many times. The chain links TRBV30 to TRBJ2-1, with unresolved D. The CDR3 spans 11 residues. Trimming cost V 0 bases and J 7 bases, with 4 bases left between them. The germline V gene encodes CDR1 GTSNPN and CDR2 SVGIG (reference sequence). The chain's CDR3 is CAWSVRNEQFF. CDR3 DNA sequence: TGTGCCTGGAGTGTACGGAATGAGCAGTTCTTC.

This clone was observed many times. The chain links TRBV5-1 to TRBJ2-1; 8 positions match TRBD2. The trim removed 2 bases at V and 2 bases at J, leaving 6 bases unmatched. The germline gives CDR1 SGHRS, CDR2 YFSETQ. The CDR3 extends over 16 amino acids. The CDR3 DNA reads as TGCGCCAGCAGCTTTGGAGCGGGAGCCCCCTACAATGAGCAGTTCTTC. It yields the protein CASSFGAGAPYNEQFF.

This clone was observed many times. The chain links TRBV27 to TRBJ2-1; TRBD2 is a possible D gene (6 bases). CDR1 and CDR2 from the germline V gene are MNHEY and SMNVEV (reference sequence). The CDR3 has 11 residues. Trimming left V 8 bases short and J 9 bases short, with 11 bases between. The DNA of the CDR3 is TGTGCCAGCGGGGCCGGGAGTGAGCAGTTCTTC. This gives the protein CASGAGSEQFF.

This clone was detected many times. The chain has TRBV19 and TRBJ2-5; 7 nucleotides match TRBD1. The length of the CDR3 is 14 residues. With V trimmed by 1 base and J by 6 bases, 5 bases remained unmatched. Per germline, CDR1 LNHDA and CDR2 SQIVND (reference sequence). CDR3 bases: TGTGCCAGTAGTATAGCCCCAGGGGGAAAGACCCAGTACTTC. Translated, it gives CASSIAPGGKTQYF. The full variable domain, completed using reference TRBV19 and TRBJ2-5, is DGGITQSPKYLFRKEGQNVTLSCEQNLNHDAMYWYRQDPGQGLRLIYYSQIVNDFQKGDIAEGYSVSREKKESFPLTVTSAQKNPTAFYLCASSIAPGGKTQYFGPGTRLLVL.

By sample share, this clone is medium-sized (0.01 to 0.1%). The chain combines TRBV7-9 with TRBJ2-6, with 7 bases lining up with TRBD1. With 2 bases clipped from V and 0 bases from J, the junction kept 4 bases outside the gene matches. This CDR3 has 17 amino acids. Germline CDR1 is SEHNR and CDR2 is FQNEAQ (reference sequence). The CDR3 loop reads CASSLRDSFSGANVLTF. The CDR3 DNA reads as TGTGCCAGCAGCTTAAGGGACAGCTTCTCTGGGGCCAACGTCCTGACTTTC.

In its sample, this clone was seen a few times. The V gene is TRBV23-1, the J gene TRBJ2-4; D call uncertain. TRBV23-1 is an ORF, and what it does is uncertain. The CDR3 has 16 amino acids. Trimming stripped 0 bases from V and 7 bases from J, with 16 bases between. CDR3 region: CASSQSPGDKSNIQYF. CDR3 coding DNA: TGCGCCAGCAGTCAATCGCCCGGTGACAAAAGTAACATTCAGTACTTC.

In regard to this clone: Its ends do not fully match the called genes, so a read error is possible. This sample includes further DNA sequences coding for the same CDR3. The V and J genes are TRBV9 and TRBJ2-7; tentatively, D is TRBD2 (5 bases). The CDR3 runs to 16 residues. Germline V gene sequence: CDR1 SGDLS, CDR2 YYNGEE. The CDR3 DNA is TGCGCCAGCAGCTCCCTTGTAAGTAGCGCCTCCTACGAGCAGTACTTC. The encoded protein is CASSSLVSSASYEQYF.

Ten or more counts support this clone. The V and J genes are TRBV14 and TRBJ1-2, with 7 bases lining up with TRBD1. This CDR3 has 14 residues. Germline loops: CDR1 SGHDN, CDR2 FVKESK. V shed 0 bases, J shed 8 bases, and the junction held 6 bases outside the gene matches. CDR3 bases: TGTGCCAGCAGCCAAGATTGGGCAGGGGGAGGCTACACCTTC. Residues: CASSQDWAGGGYTF.

This clone was seen repeatedly, ten times or more. This chain links TRBV5-1 with TRBJ1-3, with 7 bases lining up with TRBD1. This CDR3 has 16 amino acids. With 0 bases clipped from V and 4 bases from J, the junction kept 7 bases outside the gene matches. Germline-derived CDR1 and CDR2 are SGHRS and YFSETQ. CDR3 in amino acids: CASSLGTGQVGNTIYF. Here the CDR3 DNA reads TGCGCCAGCAGCTTGGGTACCGGACAGGTGGGAAACACCATATATTTT.

This clone was observed at least ten times. The V and J genes are TRBV9 and TRBJ1-2; D perhaps matches TRBD1 (5 bases). V was cut by 0 bases and J by 3 bases, with 6 bases left in between. The CDR3 runs to 13 residues. CDR1 is SGDLS, CDR2 YYNGEE, per germline. Written as DNA, the CDR3 is TGTGCCAGCAGCGTAGGGGGGGACTATGGCTACACCTTC. It codes for CASSVGGDYGYTF.

Ten or more counts support this clone. The CDR3 is CASSVPGGSGNTIYF. The DNA of the CDR3 is TGTGCCAGCAGTGTTCCAGGGGGCTCTGGAAACACCATATATTTT. The chain joins TRBV2 to TRBJ1-3; 7 bases align to TRBD1. Germline V lookup: CDR1 SNHLY, CDR2 FYNNEI. The CDR3 consists of 15 residues. V was pared by 4 bases and J by 0 bases, with 3 bases of the junction left unmatched.

By share, this clone ranks as medium-sized. The V gene is TRBV4-1, the J gene TRBJ1-4; TRBD1 matches 7 bases. After removal of 0 bases from V and 7 bases from J, the junction contained 8 bases not matched to a gene. The CDR3 is made up of 16 amino acids. Germline V gene lookup returns CDR1 MGHRA and CDR2 YSYEKL. The CDR3 loop is CASSQDHRGAGEKLFF. CDR3 nucleotides: TGCGCCAGCAGCCAAGATCACAGGGGCGCGGGTGAAAAACTGTTTTTT.

Within the sample, this clone is medium-sized. The J gene is TRBJ2-1, the V gene TRBV4-1; D may be TRBD1 (5 bases). The CDR3 runs 16 residues. V dropped 1 base and J dropped 0 bases, with 10 bases sitting between them. Germline V CDR1 and CDR2: MGHRA, YSYEKL. The CDR3 protein is CASSQGGWSSYNEQFF. The CDR3 nucleotides read TGCGCCAGCAGCCAAGGGGGCTGGAGCTCCTACAATGAGCAGTTCTTC.

This clone occurred many times. This chain links TRBV7-8 with TRBJ1-1, with a possible D match to TRBD1 (6 bases). V dropped 7 bases and J dropped 1 base, with 16 bases sitting between them. The CDR3 spans 15 residues. Germline CDR1 is SGHVS and CDR2 is FQNEAQ. Here the CDR3 DNA reads TGTGCCAGCACGGGTCACGGGACATCGAACACTGAAGCTTTCTTT. It encodes CASTGHGTSNTEAFF.

This clone has at least ten counts. J is TRBJ2-1 and V is TRBV6-5; 9 nucleotides align to TRBD2. The V gene end was trimmed by 3 bases and the J gene end by 13 bases; junction bases not matched to a gene: 7. The CDR3 sequence is 13 residues long. Per the germline V gene, CDR1 is MNHEY and CDR2 is SVGAGI. CDR3: CASSYGREGRQFF. The CDR3 DNA follows: TGTGCCAGCAGTTATGGGCGGGAGGGCCGTCAGTTCTTC.

The chain couples TRBV6-1 to TRBJ1-4; D unclear. Germline CDR1 reads MNHNS; CDR2 reads SASEGT. V was trimmed by 5 bases and J by 2 bases, leaving 9 bases between them. The CDR3 consists of 14 residues. CDR3 sequence (DNA): TGTGCCAGCAGTTCGGGGAGGACTAATGAAAAACTGTTTTTT. This codes for CASSSGRTNEKLFF.

This clone has at least ten counts. The same CDR3 also results from other DNA sequences found in this sample. The chain links TRBV11-2 to TRBJ2-1; D is ambiguous. CDR1 is SGHAT and CDR2 is FQNNGV in the germline V gene. The CDR3 sequence is 13 residues long. V was shortened by 0 bases and J by 7 bases, with 7 bases between the two germline ends. CDR3 coding DNA: TGTGCCAGCAGCTTAGATCGAGAGAATGAGCAGTTCTTC. This translates into CASSLDRENEQFF.

This clone is labeled medium-sized. This sequence joins TRBV5-1 and TRBJ1-2; D unresolved. V was clipped by 3 bases and J by 2 bases, with 11 bases between them. CDR3 length equals 14 residues. Per germline, CDR1 SGHRS and CDR2 YFSETQ. The CDR3 reads CASSSRSSNYGYTF. As DNA, the CDR3 is TGCGCCAGCAGCTCTCGAAGTAGCAACTATGGCTACACCTTC.

This clone was detected ten times or more. The chain links TRBV2 to TRBJ2-7; 9 bases agree with TRBD1. CDR1 is SNHLY and CDR2 is FYNNEI in the germline V gene. The V gene end was trimmed by 5 bases and the J gene end by 1 base; junction bases not matched to a gene: 9. This CDR3 is built from 16 residues. The CDR3 region has the DNA TGTGCCAGCAGTCCCCCCGACAGGGGGACATCCTACGAGCAGTACTTC. Translating it yields CASSPPDRGTSYEQYF.

This clone has a count of ten or more. The J gene is TRBJ2-2, the V gene TRBV30; 7 bases are shared with TRBD2. Per the germline V gene, CDR1 is GTSNPN and CDR2 is SVGIG (reference sequence). The CDR3 contains 16 residues. The V gene end was trimmed by 2 bases and the J gene end by 1 base; junction bases not matched to a gene: 7. CDR3 coding DNA: TGTGCCTGGAGTTCACTTATAGCGGGGAACACCGGGGAGCTGTTTTTT. Translation gives CAWSSLIAGNTGELFF.

This clone showed up many times. The gene calls are TRBV6-1 and TRBJ2-4; 9 bases agree with TRBD1. V lost 5 bases and J lost 7; bases outside the gene matches: 9. This CDR3 region has 15 residues. Germline CDR1 MNHNS, CDR2 SASEGT. The CDR3 loop is CASSRDRASGNIQYF. CDR3 nucleotide sequence: TGTGCCAGCAGTCGGGACAGGGCCTCCGGGAACATTCAGTACTTC.

By proportion, this clone is medium-sized. The CDR3 bases are TGCGCCAGCAGTGAACAGGGGAACACTGAAGCTTTCTTT. This gives the protein CASSEQGNTEAFF. The chain combines TRBV10-1 with TRBJ1-1, with a tentative D call TRBD1 (6 bases). The CDR3 is 13 residues long. CDR1 and CDR2 from the germline V gene are WNHNN and SYGVQD (reference sequence). With 3 bases removed from V and 1 base from J, the gap between germline ends came to 6 bases.

This clone was picked up many times. The J gene is TRBJ2-7, the V gene TRBV6-1; possible D gene TRBD2, 6 bases. V was pared by 11 bases and J by 3 bases, with 17 bases between. The CDR3 runs 13 residues. Germline CDR1 is MNHNS and CDR2 is SASEGT. For the CDR3, the DNA is TGTGCCTCCCGGGGGATCCCCGACTACGAGCAGTACTTC. Amino acids: CASRGIPDYEQYF.

This clone showed up many times. The J gene is TRBJ2-7, the V gene TRBV6-5; a possible D gene is TRBD1 (6 bases). The length of the CDR3 is 15 residues. Trimming stripped 8 bases from V and 2 bases from J, with 19 bases between. The V gene's germline CDR1 is MNHEY and CDR2 SVGAGI. In DNA, the CDR3 is TGTGCCAGCCGCGCATCCCGGGACATTCCCTACGAGCAGTACTTC. Translated, it gives CASRASRDIPYEQYF.

This clone was seen at least ten times. The rearrangement joins TRBV2 to TRBJ1-4, with D possibly matching TRBD1 (5 bases). V lost 11 bases and J 8 bases, leaving 15 bases between the germline ends. CDR3 length: 12 amino acids. The germline CDR1 and CDR2 sequences are SNHLY and FYNNEI. CDR3 in DNA: TGTGCCCTCCGGGGGGGAACGGAAAAACTGTTTTTT. This encodes CALRGGTEKLFF.